This entry is about one TCR beta chain. The antigen remains unidentified. A universal primer binding site was introduced by template switching. The final cDNA contained unique molecular identifiers. TCRdb itself ran the 5' RACE reads through MiXCR, one entry per CDR3 protein. The profile covers hundreds of thousands of distinct CDR3 sequences, with about 14% appearing a single time and approximately 8.8% taken by the ten largest. Between the trimmed V and J ends, which lost 4 bases and 4 bases, there was a span of 17 bases. Per the germline V gene, CDR1 is SGHDT and CDR2 is YYEEEE. The CDR3 runs 15 residues. This specimen comes from a study of identical twins. General study points: It was out-of-frame TCR alpha sharing in monozygotic twins that models underestimated. Researchers caution that invariant MAIT and iNKT cells could partly confound zero-insertion analyses. Excess sharing between twins was weaker in beta out-of-frame sequences.

This chain uses TRBV5-6 with TRBJ2-5; D not certain. The receptor was isolated from a woman aged 18-30 years in good health. The sequencing sample was made of memory (CD45RO+) T cells sorted from blood. The CDR3 here is CASSAVGLKGETQYF. CDR3 in DNA: TGTGCCAGCAGCGCGGTCGGTTTGAAGGGAGAGACCCAGTACTTC.